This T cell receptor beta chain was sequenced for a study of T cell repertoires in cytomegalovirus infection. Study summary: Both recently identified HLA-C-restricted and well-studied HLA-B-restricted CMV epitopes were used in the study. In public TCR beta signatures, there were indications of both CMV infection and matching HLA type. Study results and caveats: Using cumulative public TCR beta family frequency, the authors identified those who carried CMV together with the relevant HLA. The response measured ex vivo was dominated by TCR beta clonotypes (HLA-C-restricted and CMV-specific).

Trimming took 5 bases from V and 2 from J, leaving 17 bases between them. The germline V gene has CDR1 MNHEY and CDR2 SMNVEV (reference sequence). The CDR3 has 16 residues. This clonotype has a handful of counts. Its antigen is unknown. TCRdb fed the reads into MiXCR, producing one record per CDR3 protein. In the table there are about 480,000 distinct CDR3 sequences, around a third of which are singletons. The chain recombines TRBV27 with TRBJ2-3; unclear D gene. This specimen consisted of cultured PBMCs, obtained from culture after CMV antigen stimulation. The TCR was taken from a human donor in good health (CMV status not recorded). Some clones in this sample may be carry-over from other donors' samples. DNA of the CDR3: TGTGCCAGCAGTCCAACCATAGGAGCGCCCACAGATACGCAGTATTTT. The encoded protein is CASSPTIGAPTDTQYF.